The subject of this entry is one T cell receptor (beta chain). Its antigen specificity is not known. The sample holds no much larger clone one base away, and base qualities are not on file. Inclusive of the bounding cysteine and phenylalanine, the CDR3 is 15 residues long. The read is trimmed to its CDR3 DNA, 45 bases read in frame from base 1. Relative to germline, V is missing 1 base and J is missing 4 bases, with 6 bases of the junction outside any gene match. CDR1 and CDR2 are read off the germline V gene as SGHVS and FQNEAQ. The data belong to a study of vaccination and CD4 T cells after COVID-19 (dated by TCRdb to the early 2020s). For the study in its entirety: Convalescent patients had a positive SARS-CoV-2 result on nasal swab PCR, and of these patients, 8 or 9 had mild disease and one had severe disease. Each participant got two doses of either the Pfizer-BioNTech BNT162b2 vaccine (n=8) or the Moderna mRNA-1273 vaccine (n=2). As controls, cultures received a CEFX viral epitope pool (the positive control), an HIV-1 Nef peptide pool (the negative control), or no peptide at all. The convalescent cohort included six males and four females, with two Hispanic individuals, seven Caucasians, two Asians and one multiracial person. Post-COVID blood samples were collected from convalescent patients a median of roughly 100 days after diagnosis, with a range of about 30 to 180 days. In around nine COVID-19 convalescent patients and several infection-naive healthy vaccine recipients, the spike-specific CD4+ TCR repertoire before mRNA vaccination was compared with the repertoire after mRNA vaccination. For stimulating the cultures, overlapping spike peptide pools were used, derived from SARS-CoV-2 as well as from the common cold coronaviruses HCoV-NL63, HCoV-OC43 and HCoV-229E. Post-vaccine blood samples were collected a median of approximately eleven weeks after the second vaccine dose, ranging from about 13 to 241 days. Here is what the overall study found, with its caveats: Nearly all vaccine-specific clones in convalescent patients (304 of 307) were mono-reactive for SARS-CoV-2 spike rather than cross-reactive with common cold coronaviruses. Among the post-vaccine SARS-CoV-2-reactive clones in convalescent patients, a median approximately 90% showed up only after vaccination, which suggests vaccine-specific priming. The median number of SARS-CoV-2-reactive clonotypes rose from 20 to 25 after infection to a few dozen after vaccination, but the change was not significant. Relatively few convalescent patients were included in the study, and early timepoints after natural infection were not analyzed.

The library was built by means of PCR. DNA from cultured CD4+ T cells was subjected to TCR sequencing with the Oncomine TCR Beta short-read assay at the Johns Hopkins FTIC core. Genomic DNA was extracted from the cultured CD4+ T cells with the QIAamp micro DNA kit. Oncomine TCR Beta libraries made from cultured CD4+ T cells were pooled using unique dual indexes and sequenced on an Illumina iSeq 100. As for the authors' bioinformatics: Non-productive sequences were filtered out, and CDR3s that did not start with C, did not end with F or W, or were shorter than 7 amino acids were discarded. The MANAFEST web application was used to identify antigen-specific clonotypes by comparing peptide-stimulated wells against reference wells and other culture wells. To be called positive, a clone needed an FDR below 0.05, an odds ratio above 5, and a productive frequency above 0.1% in at least two of three replicate wells. A clonotype counted as cross-reactive if it showed significant expansion both in the SARS-CoV-2 spike wells and in at least one common cold coronavirus spike condition. CDR3 homology was assessed with Levenshtein distances (stringdist) and unrooted phylogenetic trees (ape) in R version 3.6.1. TCRdb trimmed public reads at Q25 via fastp, called clones via MiXCR and kept in-frame beta chains. Each entry is one CDR3 protein sequence, shown with its most common DNA and genes. None of the V and J calls come from the authors' own analysis; TCRdb made them. The sample table records approximately 14,000 distinct CDR3 sequences; around 67% of these occur just once. The top ten clones comprise about a tenth of the sample.

Read against the paper, the sample's treatment or condition label means: approximately 11-day PBMC culture with coronavirus spike peptide pools or control peptides (ViraFEST assay). The ViraFEST assay, used in the study, expanded antigen-specific T cells with peptide pools and then identified the expanded clonotypes through TCR sequencing. The positive SARS-CoV-2 PCR tests of the convalescent patients were dated from March to December 2020, before the Alpha, Beta and Delta variants emerged in the United States. Each well held 1.5 million to 2.5 million PBMCs cultured with roughly 10 ug/ml peptide pools in IMDM containing around 5% human AB serum and 7.5 to 10 IU/ml IL-2. Half of the culture medium was replaced with fresh IL-2-containing medium on days 3 and 7. CD4+ T cells were isolated after 10 days of culture through negative selection using the EasySep CD4+ T cell isolation kit. Ficoll-Paque Plus gradient centrifugation was used to isolate PBMCs from whole blood, and the isolated PBMCs were then either used fresh or cryopreserved at -140C. Each culture condition was generally run in triplicate wells.

The sequenced sample was CD4+ T cells from blood, cultured in vitro. The chain is assembled from TRBV7-8 and TRBJ1-2, and 7 junctional nucleotides match TRBD1. The clonotype originates from a human donor who had recovered from COVID-19. CDR3 protein: CASSLVGQAPYGYTF. The DNA sequence reads TGTGCCAGCAGCTTAGTAGGACAGGCCCCCTATGGCTACACCTTC.